The entry below describes one T cell receptor beta chain. Its antigen is unknown. This entry belongs to a study of shared clonotypes between healthy human individuals. Looking at the study overall: The composition of the donors was a couple of women and a few men aged 18 to 49.

CD8 cells classed as naive were CD45RO-negative and positively selected for CCR7, excluding terminally differentiated effector memory CD45RA+ cells. Study-wide results and limits: What limited the represented genetic and exposure-history diversity was the small number of donors. Rarefaction analysis demonstrated incomplete sorted-subset sequencing notwithstanding large depth.

The CDR3 runs to 16 residues. V gave up 5 bases and J gave up 8 bases; unmatched junction bases: 16. From germline, CDR1 is SEHNR and CDR2 FQNEAQ (reference sequence). Assay execution took place at the deep level. Measured with immunoSEQ multiplex PCR; TCRdb has only the in-frame clones, and not every one. Of about 2 million clones listed, over 85% were seen once; the top ten hold around 1.1%. The source of this sequence is a young man in good health. The rearrangement joins TRBV7-9 to TRBJ2-3, with 7 bases lining up with TRBD1. The specimen sequenced was naive CD8+ T cells sorted from blood. DNA of the CDR3: TGTGCCAGCAGCCCGGCCCCGGGACAGCCCCGCGGTACGCAGTATTTT. Its translation: CASSPAPGQPRGTQYF.